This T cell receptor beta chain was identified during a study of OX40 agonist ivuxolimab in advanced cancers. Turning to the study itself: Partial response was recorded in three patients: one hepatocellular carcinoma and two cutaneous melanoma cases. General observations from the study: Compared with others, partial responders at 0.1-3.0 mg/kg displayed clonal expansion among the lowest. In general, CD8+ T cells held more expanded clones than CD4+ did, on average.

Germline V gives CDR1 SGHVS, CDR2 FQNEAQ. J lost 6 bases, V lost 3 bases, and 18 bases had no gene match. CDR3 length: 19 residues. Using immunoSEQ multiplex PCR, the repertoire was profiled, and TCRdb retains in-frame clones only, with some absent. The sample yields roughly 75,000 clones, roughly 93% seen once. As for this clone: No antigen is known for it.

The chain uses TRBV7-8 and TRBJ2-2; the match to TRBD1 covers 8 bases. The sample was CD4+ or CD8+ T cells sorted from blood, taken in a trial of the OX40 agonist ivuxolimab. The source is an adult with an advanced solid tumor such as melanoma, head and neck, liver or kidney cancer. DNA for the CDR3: TGTGCCAGCAGCTTCCGGACAGGGACCCCTGGCGTCTTCGCCGGGGAGCTGTTTTTT. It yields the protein CASSFRTGTPGVFAGELFF. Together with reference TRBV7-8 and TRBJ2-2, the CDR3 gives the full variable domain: GAGVSQSPRYKVAKRGQDVALRCDPISGHVSLFWYQQALGQGPEFLTYFQNEAQLDKSGLPSDRFFAERPEGSVSTLKIQRTQQEDSAVYLCASSFRTGTPGVFAGELFFGEGSRLTVL.